The entry that follows covers one T cell receptor beta chain sequence. These data belong to a study of blood T cell repertoires in COVID-19. Original processing methods: It was from reference gene primer amplification that nucleated cell counts were estimated. Measured with immunoSEQ multiplex PCR; TCRdb has only the in-frame clones, and not every one. That table furnishes V, J and clone size, whereas the DNA furnished D and trimming. The repertoire holds a few hundred thousand clones, with roughly 80% as singletons. Trimming cost V 4 bases and J 2 bases, with 13 bases left between them. The germline gives CDR1 LGHDT, CDR2 YNNKEL (reference sequence). The length of the CDR3 is 15 residues.

Sequenced input: PBMCs or T cells enriched from blood (not recorded which). The chain uses TRBV3-1 (or the pseudogene TRBV3-2) and TRBJ2-3; D remains ambiguous. This sequence was found in a man in his fifties or sixties who had recovered from COVID-19. DNA for the CDR3: TGTGCCAGCAGCCCCTTCCCAACAGTCACAGATACGCAGTATTTT. The encoded protein is CASSPFPTVTDTQYF.